Listed below are T cell receptor beta chains from one sample, sequenced in a study of cytomegalovirus exposure and HLA in healthy donors. Sequencing was performed with immunoSEQ multiplex PCR; in TCRdb, only in-frame clones are kept and a portion is missing. The sample contains roughly 120,000 clones, about 83% of which appear only once. Sequencing was done on a sample of PBMCs. The receptors were gathered from a man aged 18 to 35 in good health and CMV-seronegative. Each CDR3 is given with its conserved first and last residue. The D gene is left open where the match is weak. Clone sizes are given selectively: once, few, many, or a class where the clone is expanded.

V gene,J gene,D gene,clone size,CDR3 DNA,CDR3 protein
TRBV2,TRBJ1-5,.,.,TGTGCCAGCAGGGCCCCGTATAGCAATCAGCCCCAGCATTTT,CASRAPYSNQPQHF
TRBV7-9,TRBJ1-2,.,.,TGTGCCAGCAGCTTCCCCGCGAGCGGGGTTAACTATGGCTACACCTTC,CASSFPASGVNYGYTF
TRBV7-2,TRBJ1-2,.,few,TGTGCCAGCAGCCGGAGGGGGGGCCCTACCTATGGCTACACCTTC,CASSRRGGPTYGYTF
TRBV29-1,TRBJ1-1,TRBD1,.,TGCAGCGTTGATCACAGGGGTGTTGTAAACACTGAAGCTTTCTTT,CSVDHRGVVNTEAFF
TRBV19,TRBJ2-7,TRBD2,.,TGTGCCAGTAGTATCAAAAGGGGCGGGAGTCCCCACGAGCAGTACTTC,CASSIKRGGSPHEQYF
TRBV18,TRBJ2-7,TRBD1,.,TGTGCCAGCTCACCGGTCCGGGACAGGGGCAACGAGCAGTACTTC,CASSPVRDRGNEQYF
TRBV4-1,TRBJ1-6,.,.,TGCGCCAGCAGCCAAACGAATTCAGGGAATTCACCCCTCCACTTT,CASSQTNSGNSPLHF
TRBV1,TRBJ1-2,.,.,TGCACCAGCAGCCAAGGGCCAATCGGGCAGGGGTTTGGCGGCTACACCTTC,CTSSQGPIGQGFGGYTF
TRBV11-2,TRBJ2-1,TRBD1,.,TGTGCCAGCAGCTTACTTGGGACAGGGGGAGTCGATGAGCAGTTCTTC,CASSLLGTGGVDEQFF
TRBV29-1,TRBJ2-5,TRBD1,.,TGCAGCGCGGGACAGGGTGGGGAGACCCAGTACTTC,CSAGQGGETQYF
TRBV9,TRBJ2-7,.,.,TGTGCCAGCAGCGTAGCAAACGGCGAGCAGTACTTC,CASSVANGEQYF
TRBV19,TRBJ1-4,TRBD1,once,TGTGCCAGTAGTATTGGGACAGGGACGGCTGAAAAACTGTTTTTT,CASSIGTGTAEKLFF
TRBV6-1,TRBJ1-1,TRBD1,once,TGTGCCAGCAGTGAAACCGACAGGGGCACTGAAGCTTTCTTT,CASSETDRGTEAFF
TRBV29-1,TRBJ2-2,TRBD1,.,TGCAGCGTTACACCCCGGGACAGGGTCGTGGCCGGGGAGCTGTTTTTT,CSVTPRDRVVAGELFF
TRBV7-6,TRBJ2-5,TRBD2,.,TGTGCCAGCAGCTTTAGACTAGCGGGAGTCCCCGAGACCCAGTACTTC,CASSFRLAGVPETQYF
TRBV4-2,TRBJ1-2,.,.,TGTGCCAGCAGCCAAACGACAGGAGTGAATGGCTACACCTTC,CASSQTTGVNGYTF
TRBV7-2,TRBJ1-5,TRBD1,.,TGTGCCAGCAGCACCACAGGGGGCAATCAGCCCCAGCATTTT,CASSTTGGNQPQHF
TRBV6-5,TRBJ1-2,TRBD1,.,TGTGCCAGCACAAGGACAGGGGGAAGGGGTGGCTACACCTTC,CASTRTGGRGGYTF
TRBV18,TRBJ1-2,.,.,TGTGCCAGCTCACCACCAGCAGGGTCAAACTATGGCTACACCTTC,CASSPPAGSNYGYTF
TRBV5-4,TRBJ2-7,.,.,TGTGCCAGCAGCTTTTCAGGGTACGGCGAGCAGTACTTC,CASSFSGYGEQYF
TRBV5-5,TRBJ1-5,.,.,TGTGCCAGCAGCTTATCTGCCCAGCATTTT,CASSLSAQHF
TRBV7-9,TRBJ1-1,.,.,TGTGCCAGCAGCTCATTTCTGAACACTGAAGCTTTCTTT,CASSSFLNTEAFF
TRBV7-2,TRBJ1-5,.,.,TGTGCCAGCAGCTTAATCAGGGACGGGAGGCCCCAGCATTTT,CASSLIRDGRPQHF
TRBV5-6,TRBJ2-3,TRBD1,.,TGTGCCAGCAGCTTGGCTGGCCTGGGCAGGGGGCGCAAAGATACGCAGTATTTT,CASSLAGLGRGRKDTQYF
TRBV6-5,TRBJ1-1,.,.,TGTGCCAGCAGTCCAGGAACCCTGAACACTGAAGCTTTCTTT,CASSPGTLNTEAFF
TRBV14,TRBJ1-1,.,.,TGTGCCAGCAGCAACAGGGTTGACACTGAAGCTTTCTTT,CASSNRVDTEAFF
TRBV30,TRBJ1-1,.,.,TGTGCCTGGAGTGTACAAGGGAGGAACACTGAAGCTTTCTTT,CAWSVQGRNTEAFF
TRBV7-2,TRBJ1-2,.,.,TGTGCCAGCAGCCCTATTAACTATGGCTACACCTTC,CASSPINYGYTF